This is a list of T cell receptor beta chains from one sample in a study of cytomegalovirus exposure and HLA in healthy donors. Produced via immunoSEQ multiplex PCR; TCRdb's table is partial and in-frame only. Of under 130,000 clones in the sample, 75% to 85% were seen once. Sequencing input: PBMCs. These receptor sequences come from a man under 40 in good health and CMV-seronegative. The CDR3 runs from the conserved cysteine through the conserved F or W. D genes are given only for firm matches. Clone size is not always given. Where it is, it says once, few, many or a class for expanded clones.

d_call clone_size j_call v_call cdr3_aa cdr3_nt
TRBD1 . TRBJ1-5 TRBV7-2 CASSLNRGTDQPQHF TGTGCCAGCAGCTTGAACAGGGGGACTGATCAGCCCCAGCATTTT
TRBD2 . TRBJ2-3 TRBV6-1 CASRLSGGTDTQYF TGTGCCAGCAGACTTAGCGGGGGAACAGATACGCAGTATTTT
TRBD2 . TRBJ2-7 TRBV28 CASSLSGSLAYEQYF TGTGCCAGCAGTTTAAGCGGGAGCCTAGCCTACGAGCAGTACTTC
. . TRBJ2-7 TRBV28 CASSLVVRGSSYEQYF TGTGCCAGCAGTTTAGTAGTCAGGGGCAGCTCCTACGAGCAGTACTTC
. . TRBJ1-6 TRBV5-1 CASSLTGTTNSPLHF TGCGCCAGCAGCCTTACCGGGACTACAAATTCACCCCTCCACTTT
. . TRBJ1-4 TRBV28 CASSLTQQGREKLFF TGTGCCAGCAGCCTAACCCAACAGGGTAGGGAAAAACTGTTTTTT
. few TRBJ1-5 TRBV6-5 CASKEQGGQPQHF TGTGCCAGCAAAGAACAGGGAGGGCAGCCCCAGCATTTT
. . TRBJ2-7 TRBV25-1 CASSAAGIHEQYF TGTGCCAGCAGTGCGGCGGGGATCCACGAGCAGTACTTC
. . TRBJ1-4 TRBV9 CASNAGGGEKLFF TGTGCCAGCAACGCGGGCGGCGGTGAAAAACTGTTTTTT
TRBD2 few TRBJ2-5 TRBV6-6 CASSHGGRRETQYF TGTGCCAGCAGTCACGGGGGGAGGCGGGAGACCCAGTACTTC
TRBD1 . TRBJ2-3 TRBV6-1 CASSLQGNSADTQYF TGTGCCAGCAGCTTACAGGGGAACTCCGCAGATACGCAGTATTTT
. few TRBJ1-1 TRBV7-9 CASSLRQGETEAFF TGTGCCAGCAGCTTACGGCAGGGCGAGACTGAAGCTTTCTTT
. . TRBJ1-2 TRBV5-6 CASRHTGPYGYTF TGTGCCAGCAGGCATACAGGTCCTTATGGCTACACCTTC
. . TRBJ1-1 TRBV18 CASSPPRQSLGTEAFF TGTGCCAGCTCACCCCCTCGACAGAGTCTAGGTACTGAAGCTTTCTTT
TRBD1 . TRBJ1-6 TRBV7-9 CASSRSGQLNSPLHF TGTGCCAGCAGCCGTTCGGGACAGCTTAATTCACCCCTCCACTTT
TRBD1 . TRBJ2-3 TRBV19 CASSGETTGVVRNTQYF TGTGCCAGTAGTGGAGAGACGACAGGGGTGGTCAGGAATACGCAGTATTTT
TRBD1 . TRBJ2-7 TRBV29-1 CSVAQGLPGEQYF TGCAGCGTTGCACAGGGGCTCCCTGGGGAGCAGTACTTC
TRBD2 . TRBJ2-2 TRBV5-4 CASSRSGGAGGELFF TGTGCCAGCAGCAGAAGCGGGGGGGCCGGCGGGGAGCTGTTTTTT
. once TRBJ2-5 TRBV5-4 CASSPKLSNLQETQYF TGTGCCAGCAGCCCTAAGTTGAGCAACCTCCAAGAGACCCAGTACTTC
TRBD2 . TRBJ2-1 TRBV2 CASKKFGSGRDVF TGTGCCAGCAAAAAGTTTGGGAGCGGGAGGGATGTCTTC
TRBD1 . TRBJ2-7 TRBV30 CAWSVLRTFRQGAREQYF TGTGCCTGGAGTGTACTTCGAACCTTCCGACAGGGGGCGCGTGAGCAGTACTTC
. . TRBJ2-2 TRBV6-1 CASSKAPDSTGELFF TGTGCCAGCAGTAAGGCTCCCGACTCCACCGGGGAGCTGTTTTTT
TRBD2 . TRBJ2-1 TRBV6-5 CASSYGLAGTENEQFF TGTGCCAGCAGTTACGGACTAGCGGGTACCGAGAATGAGCAGTTCTTC
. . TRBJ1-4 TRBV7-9 CASSGDRQQYSTNEKLFF TGTGCCAGCAGCGGAGACAGACAACAGTACTCAACTAATGAAAAACTGTTTTTT
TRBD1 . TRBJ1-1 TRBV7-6 CASSYGTGREAFF TGTGCCAGCAGCTACGGGACAGGCCGGGAAGCTTTCTTT
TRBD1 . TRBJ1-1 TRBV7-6 CASSRQGDTEAFF TGTGCCAGCAGCAGACAGGGGGACACTGAAGCTTTCTTT